This is a list of T cell receptor beta chains from one sample in a study of CD8 T cells in Susac syndrome. TCRdb re-called the immunoSEQ multiplex PCR reads with MiXCR, one entry per CDR3 protein. The table lists some 110,000 distinct CDR3 sequences, 90% to 95% of them singletons. The sample was CD8+ T cells from PBMCs. The receptors here all came from a human donor with multiple sclerosis. Both conserved end residues are part of each CDR3. D genes are given only for firm matches. Some rows mark clone size as missing; the rest say once, few, many or name a class of expanded clone.

d_call | cdr3_length | clone_size | j_call | v_call | cdr3_nt | cdr3_aa
- | 10 | few | TRBJ1-2 | TRBV12-3/TRBV12-4 | TGTGCCAGCAGTGCTGGCCCATACACCTTC | CASSAGPYTF
TRBD2 | 15 | - | TRBJ2-3 | TRBV20-1 | TGCAGTGCTAGAAAGACTAGCGGGAGGTCCGATACGCAGTATTTT | CSARKTSGRSDTQYF
- | 14 | - | TRBJ1-3 | TRBV28 | TGTGCCAGCAGTGAACATCGCTCTGGAAACACCATATATTTT | CASSEHRSGNTIYF
TRBD1 | 12 | once | TRBJ2-7 | TRBV20-1 | TGCAGTGCTAGAGCCGACAGGGTCGAGCAGTACTTC | CSARADRVEQYF
- | 14 | - | TRBJ1-1 | TRBV27 | TGTGCCAGCAGTGTCAGACAGTTTCACACTGAAGCTTTCTTT | CASSVRQFHTEAFF
- | 15 | - | TRBJ2-7 | TRBV29-1 | TGCAGCGTTGTGGAACAGACCATCAACGACTACGAGCAGTACTTC | CSVVEQTINDYEQYF
- | 15 | - | TRBJ2-3 | TRBV7-8 | TGTGCCAGCAGCCCTGGGCCCCGCAGAGCAGATACGCAGTATTTT | CASSPGPRRADTQYF
- | 12 | - | TRBJ2-5 | TRBV12-3/TRBV12-4 | TGTGCCAGCGGGGCCAGGGCGGAGACCCAGTACTTC | CASGARAETQYF
TRBD1 | 14 | - | TRBJ2-7 | TRBV6-2/TRBV6-3 | TGTGCCAGCAGTTACGGGACAGGGGCGACCGAGCAGTACTTC | CASSYGTGATEQYF
- | 13 | - | TRBJ2-5 | TRBV24-1 | TGTGCCACCAGTGCTAGAGGGGTGCAGACCCAGTACTTC | CATSARGVQTQYF
- | 11 | - | TRBJ1-2 | TRBV29-1 | TGCAGCGTTGAACTTCGTGCTGGCTACACCTTC | CSVELRAGYTF
TRBD2 | 15 | - | TRBJ2-1 | TRBV4-1 | TGCGCCAGCAGCCAGAGTCTAGCGGGGGGTGATGAGCAGTTCTTC | CASSQSLAGGDEQFF
TRBD1 | 15 | - | TRBJ1-1 | TRBV4-1 | TGCGCCAGCAGCCTTATGCAGGGGGGAGACACTGAAGCTTTCTTT | CASSLMQGGDTEAFF
TRBD1 | 16 | - | TRBJ1-4 | TRBV28 | TGTGCCAGCAGTTTACTGATGACAGGGTCTAATGAAAAACTGTTTTTT | CASSLLMTGSNEKLFF
TRBD1 | 15 | - | TRBJ1-2 | TRBV7-9 | TGTGCCAGCAGCTCCGGGACAGAAATTAACTATGGCTACACCTTC | CASSSGTEINYGYTF
TRBD1 | 14 | - | TRBJ2-7 | TRBV12-3/TRBV12-4 | TGTGCCAGCAGTTTGGGGACAGCGCTGAACGAACAGTACTTC | CASSLGTALNEQYF
TRBD2 | 15 | - | TRBJ2-1 | TRBV18 | TGTGCCAGCTCACCAACCCTAGCGGGGTACAATGAGCAGTTCTTC | CASSPTLAGYNEQFF
- | 21 | - | TRBJ1-5 | TRBV19 | TGTGCCAGTAGTATAGCCACAGGGAGGGTGGGGTTTTCGGGTAGCAATCAGCCCCAGCATTTT | CASSIATGRVGFSGSNQPQHF
- | 13 | - | TRBJ1-1 | TRBV9 | TGTGCCAGCAGCCCAACACTGAACACTGAAGCTTTCTTT | CASSPTLNTEAFF
TRBD2 | 14 | - | TRBJ2-5 | TRBV30 | TGTGCCTGGAGTGTAGCGGGACTGCAAGAGACCCAGTACTTC | CAWSVAGLQETQYF
TRBD2 | 16 | - | TRBJ2-1 | TRBV5-1 | TGCGCCAGCAGCCGGGGCGGGGGAGGCTCCTACAATGAGCAGTTCTTC | CASSRGGGGSYNEQFF
- | 16 | - | TRBJ1-5 | TRBV6-1 | TGTGCCAGCAGTGAAAATATGCGTCTTGGTGCTCAGCCCCAGCATTTT | CASSENMRLGAQPQHF
- | 14 | - | TRBJ1-2 | TRBV3-1 | TGTGCCAGCAGCTTCCCTGACAGACTCTATGGCTACACCTTC | CASSFPDRLYGYTF
TRBD2 | 16 | - | TRBJ2-7 | TRBV7-2 | TGTGCCAGCAGCTTAGCGCTAGGGACTAGCGGTCCCGAGCAGTACTTC | CASSLALGTSGPEQYF
- | 15 | - | TRBJ2-7 | TRBV6-5 | TGTGCCAGCATTGATAGGAGGACACTACCTTACGAGCAGTACTTC | CASIDRRTLPYEQYF
- | 15 | - | TRBJ1-1 | TRBV15 | TGTGCCACCAGCAGAGATCTCAGGAGCGGCACTGAAGCTTTCTTT | CATSRDLRSGTEAFF